What follows are 23 T cell receptor beta chains derived from one specimen sequenced in a study of T cell responses to AZD1222 COVID-19 vaccine (dated by TCRdb to about 2021). The time point tag for this specimen amounts to: baseline before first vaccination. The receptor library was made with the immunoSEQ multiplex PCR assay. TCRdb carries this immuneACCESS record with in-frame sequences only. Its versions omit some clonotypes, under half of them owing to an unresolved V gene in the studies checked, with the rest unexplained. A total of around 130,000 clones appear in this sample, 85% to 90% of them only once. About 12% of the sample is taken by the ten largest. The sample consisted of peripheral blood, taken on day 0 of AZD1222 vaccination. The receptors here all came from an adult in good health.

DNA of the CDR3: TGCGCCAGCAGTGGCACCGGACAGGGTGTTCCCGGGGAGCTGTTTTTT. It codes for CASSGTGQGVPGELFF. V gene TRBV10-1 combines with J gene TRBJ2-2, with 8 bases aligning to TRBD1. This CDR3 has 16 amino acids. V shed 4 bases, J shed 6 bases, and the junction held 10 bases outside the gene matches. Germline CDR1 reads WNHNN; CDR2 reads SYGVQD (reference sequence).

The chain links TRBV19 to TRBJ2-2, with TRBD1 as a possible D gene (6 bases). The V gene lost 3 bases and the J gene lost 3 bases, with 8 bases spanning the gap. The CDR3 loop spans 14 amino acids. The germline V gene has CDR1 LNHDA and CDR2 SQIVND (reference sequence). CDR3 loop: CASSMAGDTGELFF. The CDR3 DNA reads TGTGCCAGTAGTATGGCAGGGGACACCGGGGAGCTGTTTTTT.

V usage is TRBV5-1 and J usage is TRBJ1-1; the D is unclear. Germline CDR1 SGHRS, CDR2 YFSETQ. V gave up 1 base and J gave up 5 bases, with 12 bases separating them. The CDR3 is 14 amino acids. The CDR3 spells CASSLKEALTEAFF. The DNA for the CDR3 is TGCGCCAGCAGCTTGAAGGAGGCGCTGACTGAAGCTTTCTTT.

This chain connects TRBV27 to TRBJ2-7; D is possibly TRBD1 or TRBD2 (6 bases each). The CDR3 is 21 amino acids. CDR1 is MNHEY, CDR2 SMNVEV, per germline (reference sequence). V lost 6 bases and J lost 4, with 37 bases in between. CDR3 loop: CASSTNILGGHTEGRVYEQYF. The CDR3 bases are TGTGCCAGCAGCACTAACATACTCGGGGGACACACGGAGGGGCGGGTATACGAGCAGTACTTC.

The genes are TRBV30 and TRBJ1-1; D perhaps matches TRBD1 (5 bases). Germline V gene lookup returns CDR1 GTSNPN and CDR2 SVGIG (reference sequence). Trimming shortened V by 4 bases and J by 6 bases, and 18 bases separated the two germline ends. CDR3 length: 14 amino acids. CDR3 sequence: CAWKNGLLGAEAFF. In DNA form, the CDR3 reads TGTGCCTGGAAAAACGGTCTGCTGGGGGCTGAAGCTTTCTTT.

V usage is TRBV9 and J usage is TRBJ1-1; D unresolved. Germline CDR1 reads SGDLS; CDR2 reads YYNGEE. The V end was cut by 0 bases, the J end by 5 bases, with 8 bases between. CDR3 length equals 13 residues. DNA for the CDR3: TGTGCCAGCAGCGTAGCGCCCGAAACTGAAGCTTTCTTT. Protein: CASSVAPETEAFF.

The V call is TRBV29-1, the J call TRBJ2-7; D gene ambiguous. This CDR3 has 13 amino acids. Trimming shortened V by 4 bases and J by 3 bases, and 13 bases separated the two germline ends. CDR1 is SQVTM and CDR2 is ANQGSEA in the germline V gene. The CDR3 DNA reads as TGCAGCGTTGGTGATAGGGCAAGCTACGAGCAGTACTTC. It yields the protein CSVGDRASYEQYF.

J is TRBJ2-1 and V is TRBV18; 9 nucleotides align to TRBD1. With 4 bases clipped from V and 5 bases from J, the junction kept 3 bases outside the gene matches. CDR3 length: 14 residues. Germline V lookup: CDR1 KGHSH, CDR2 LQKENI. The CDR3 bases are TGTGCCAGCTCACGGGACAGGGTTAACAATGAGCAGTTCTTC. Translating gives CASSRDRVNNEQFF.

This chain uses TRBV19 with TRBJ1-1; the D is unclear. V lost 5 bases, J lost 2 bases, and 3 bases lay in between. Germline V gene lookup returns CDR1 LNHDA and CDR2 SQIVND (reference sequence). CDR3 length: 11 amino acids. The CDR3 DNA follows: TGTGCCAGTAGTCTAAACACTGAAGCTTTCTTT. This gives the protein CASSLNTEAFF.

The chain uses TRBV23-1 and TRBJ1-3; D might be TRBD1 (6 bases). TRBV23-1 qualifies as an ORF whose function is uncertain. V was trimmed by 7 bases and J by 3 bases, leaving 16 bases between them. The CDR3 has 15 amino acids. The DNA for the CDR3 is TGCGCCAGCACCAAAGGGGGTGGAGATGGAAACACCATATATTTT. Residues: CASTKGGGDGNTIYF.

The V gene is TRBV15, the J gene TRBJ2-3; D possibly corresponds to TRBD2 (6 bases). CDR3 length: 16 residues. In germline, CDR1 is LNHNV, CDR2 YYDKDF (reference sequence). V lost 1 base and J lost 1, with 12 bases in between. The CDR3 DNA reads as TGTGCCACCAGCAGAGGGGGGACTTTACGCACAGATACGCAGTATTTT. Protein sequence: CATSRGGTLRTDTQYF.

The chain combines TRBV10-1 with TRBJ1-3; D uncertain. This CDR3 region has 13 residues. The germline gives CDR1 WNHNN, CDR2 SYGVQD (reference sequence). The ends were cut back, 6 bases at V and 0 bases at J, with 6 bases in the middle. CDR3 sequence: CASRVGSGNTIYF. In nucleotides, the CDR3 is TGCGCCAGCAGAGTAGGCTCTGGAAACACCATATATTTT.

V and J are TRBV4-1 and TRBJ2-1; maybe TRBD1 (5 bases). V shed 4 bases and J shed 3 bases, with 13 bases lying between them. In germline, CDR1 is MGHRA, CDR2 YSYEKL. This CDR3 has 15 amino acids. CDR3 loop: CASSLPREDYNEQFF. For the CDR3, the DNA is TGCGCCAGCAGCCTCCCCAGGGAAGACTACAATGAGCAGTTCTTC.

The V and J genes are TRBV4-1 and TRBJ1-5; 7 bases fit TRBD1. Germline V lookup: CDR1 MGHRA, CDR2 YSYEKL. This CDR3 has 17 residues. Unmatched junction bases numbered 8, after V lost 0 bases and J lost 3 bases. CDR3 in amino acids: CASSQDWDSSFNQPQHF. CDR3 in DNA: TGCGCCAGCAGCCAAGACTGGGACAGCAGTTTCAATCAGCCCCAGCATTTT.

CDR3 sequence reads: CASSRTDRDYYGYTF. The CDR3 nucleotides are TGCGCCAGCAGCCGCACGGACAGGGACTACTATGGCTACACCTTC. This chain joins TRBV4-3 and TRBJ1-2; 8 nucleotides align to TRBD1. Germline assignment: CDR1 LGHNA and CDR2 YSLEER. The CDR3 length is 15 residues. The trim removed 4 bases at V and 3 bases at J, leaving 7 bases unmatched.

This chain links TRBV7-2 with TRBJ2-1; the D is unclear. Germline CDR1 reads SGHTA; CDR2 reads FQGNSA. With 5 bases removed from V and 9 bases from J, the gap between germline ends came to 8 bases. The CDR3 is made up of 11 amino acids. The CDR3 protein is CASSPRFEQFF. The CDR3, as DNA: TGTGCCAGCAGCCCTAGGTTTGAGCAGTTCTTC. The entire variable domain, with the rest obtained from reference TRBV7-2 and TRBJ2-1, is as follows: GAGVSQSPSNKVTEKGKDVELRCDPISGHTALYWYRQSLGQGLEFLIYFQGNSAPDKSGLPSDRFSAERTGGSVSTLTIQRTQQEDSAVYLCASSPRFEQFFGPGTRLTVL.

V and J are TRBV12-3 or TRBV12-4 and TRBJ1-1; D not resolved. CDR3 length: 13 amino acids. Deletions cut 3 bases from V and 2 bases from J, with 7 bases between. The CDR3 DNA sequence: TGTGCCAGCAGTTTCGTAGAAAACACTGAAGCTTTCTTT. Its translation: CASSFVENTEAFF.

The genes are TRBV19 and TRBJ1-5; no clear D. There are 12 residues in the CDR3. The germline V gene encodes CDR1 LNHDA and CDR2 SQIVND (reference sequence). V was shortened by 6 bases and J by 3 bases, with 6 bases between the two germline ends. The CDR3 loop is CASRDDNQPQHF. In DNA, the CDR3 is TGTGCCAGTAGGGATGACAATCAGCCCCAGCATTTT.

The chain carries TRBV5-1 and TRBJ1-3; TRBD1 matches 7 bases. With V trimmed by 4 bases and J by 0 bases, 7 bases remained unmatched. Germline V lookup: CDR1 SGHRS, CDR2 YFSETQ. CDR3 size: 16 residues. The DNA of the CDR3 is TGCGCCAGCAGCAGCGGGACAGAAGTCTCTGGAAACACCATATATTTT. Translation: CASSSGTEVSGNTIYF.

This clone showed up just once. The chain couples TRBV27 to TRBJ2-7; D is undetermined. V lost 4 bases and J 3 bases, leaving 22 bases between the germline ends. The CDR3 sequence is 17 residues long. Per the germline V gene, CDR1 is MNHEY and CDR2 is SMNVEV (reference sequence). CDR3 nucleotide sequence: TGTGCCAGCAGTTCACTTCCCGGCCGAAGGACCTACTACGAGCAGTACTTC. This codes for CASSSLPGRRTYYEQYF.

This chain uses TRBV7-2 with TRBJ1-3; D gene ambiguous. V lost 3 bases, J lost 1 base, and 13 bases lay in between. The CDR3 spans 16 residues. CDR1 and CDR2 from the germline V gene are SGHTA and FQGNSA. The CDR3 DNA is TGTGCCAGCAGCTTTGGTAGGGCGGGGTCTGGAAACACCATATATTTT. It is translated as CASSFGRAGSGNTIYF.

The gene calls are TRBV27 and TRBJ2-7; the D gene is possibly TRBD1 (6 bases). Germline V CDR1 and CDR2: MNHEY, SMNVEV (reference sequence). CDR3 length: 18 amino acids. V gave up 0 bases and J gave up 0 bases, with 18 bases separating them. The CDR3 is CASSLSIPAGVPSYEQYF. In DNA form, the CDR3 reads TGTGCCAGCAGTTTATCGATTCCGGCAGGGGTACCCTCCTACGAGCAGTACTTC.

The chain uses TRBV2 and TRBJ2-2; the D is unclear. The germline V gene has CDR1 SNHLY and CDR2 FYNNEI. Trimming took 8 bases from V and 0 from J, leaving 10 bases between them. The CDR3 is made up of 14 amino acids. CDR3 nucleotides: TGTGCCAGCCGTGTTGGGGCGAACACCGGGGAGCTGTTTTTT. It is translated as CASRVGANTGELFF.